The 12 T cell receptor beta chains below were found in one sample sequenced in a study of blood T cells in healthy people across ages. PCR was performed a second time for roughly 7 to 12 cycles using a sample-barcoded 5' primer and a J-beta primer mix. TCRdb redid the calling of the 5' RACE reads with MiXCR, one entry per CDR3 protein. The sample records hundreds of thousands of distinct CDR3 sequences, around 38% being singletons. Sequencing used blood. The receptors were gathered from a man older than 75 in good health.

The genes are TRBV20-1 and TRBJ1-6; TRBD1 agrees at 7 bases. The junction had 13 bases not matched to a gene; V was cut back by 0 bases and J by 11 bases. Per the germline V gene, CDR1 is DFQATT and CDR2 is SNEGSKA (reference sequence). The length of the CDR3 is 16 residues. DNA of the CDR3: TGCAGTGCTAGAGATCGGGACAGTGGGGTGATGGCACCCCTCCACTTT. This translates into CSARDRDSGVMAPLHF.

V usage is TRBV21-1 and J usage is TRBJ2-7; TRBD1 is the table's D call, not checked against the DNA. TRBV21-1 is flagged as a pseudogene. The CDR3 sequence is 13 residues long. CDR3 residues: CASSARGQPEQYF. In nucleotides, the CDR3 is TGTGCCAGCAGCGCCAGGGGGCAGCCCGAGCAGTACTTC.

On this clonotype: This sequence may be a read error, since a much larger clone differs from it by one base. The J gene is TRBJ2-5, the V gene TRBV10-3; 8 nucleotides line up with TRBD2. Germline-derived CDR1 and CDR2 are ENHRY and SYGVKD. Trimming at V came to 6 bases and at J to 11 bases, leaving 11 bases not matched to a gene. This CDR3 is 13 amino acids long. The DNA for the CDR3 is TGTGCCATCAGCAGGCCGGGACTAGATGAGCAGTACTTC. Translating gives CAISRPGLDEQYF.

This rearrangement joins TRBV4-1 to TRBJ2-1; D ambiguous. CDR1 is MGHRA and CDR2 is YSYEKL in the germline V gene. The CDR3 runs 14 residues. Trimming took off 0 bases at V and 5 bases at J, with 8 bases between the two ends. CDR3: CASSQDWPNNEQFF. In DNA, the CDR3 is TGCGCCAGCAGCCAAGATTGGCCAAACAATGAGCAGTTCTTC.

This chain links TRBV7-2 with TRBJ2-5; TRBD1 agrees at 10 bases. The J call may not be correct, given that the DNA end is closer to TRBJ2-7. The CDR3 loop spans 15 amino acids. The germline gives CDR1 SGHTA, CDR2 FQGNSA. CDR3 residues: CASSLGRQGAGEQYF. CDR3 DNA: TGTGCCAGCAGCTTAGGGAGACAGGGGGCAGGCGAGCAGTACTTC.

Here the CDR3 DNA reads TGTGCCATCAACAAGGGTGGACGAAATGAGCAGTTCTTC. Its translation: CAINKGGRNEQFF. The chain has TRBV10-3 and TRBJ2-1; D unresolved. Germline values: CDR1 ENHRY, CDR2 SYGVKD. This CDR3 comprises 13 residues. The V end was cut by 7 bases, the J end by 7 bases, with 14 bases between.

This chain uses TRBV7-9 with TRBJ1-2; 10 positions agree with TRBD1. Trimming removed 2 bases from V and 8 bases from J; junction bases left unmatched: 11. The germline gives CDR1 SEHNR, CDR2 FQNEAQ (reference sequence). CDR3 size: 16 residues. The CDR3 reads CASSLIRDRGSGGYTF. CDR3 nucleotide sequence: TGTGCCAGCAGCTTAATCCGGGACAGGGGCTCTGGGGGCTACACCTTC.

This clonotype was observed a few times. The rearrangement uses TRBV7-6 and TRBJ2-1, with D tentatively TRBD1 (6 bases). Germline V gene sequence: CDR1 SGHVS, CDR2 FNYEAQ. This CDR3 region has 15 residues. Between the trimmed V and J ends, which lost 1 base and 7 bases, there was a span of 14 bases. The CDR3 loop is CASSLGGGTRNEQFF. CDR3 sequence (DNA): TGTGCCAGCAGCTTAGGAGGGGGAACGAGGAATGAGCAGTTCTTC.

This clonotype came up a few times. The gene calls are TRBV4-3 and TRBJ2-2; 9 nucleotides agree with TRBD1. Germline lookup yields CDR1 LGHNA and CDR2 YSLEER. This CDR3 region has 17 residues. J gave up 7 bases and V 1 base, and 10 bases lay outside the gene matches. CDR3 loop: CASSQGQGQGYNGELFF. Here the CDR3 DNA reads TGCGCCAGCAGCCAAGGCCAAGGACAGGGGTATAACGGGGAGCTGTTTTTT.

The count of this clonotype is one. The chain combines TRBV5-4 with TRBJ2-1; 15 bases are shared with TRBD2. Per the germline V gene, CDR1 is SGHNT and CDR2 is YYREEE (reference sequence). CDR3 size: 17 residues. After removal of 4 bases from V and 2 bases from J, the junction contained 4 bases not matched to a gene. This chain's CDR3 is CASSPWTSGRAYNEQFF. As DNA, the CDR3 is TGTGCCAGCAGCCCCTGGACTAGCGGGAGGGCCTACAATGAGCAGTTCTTC.

The rearrangement uses TRBV5-1 and TRBJ1-4; D gene uncertain. Trimming took 5 bases from V and 11 from J, leaving 13 bases between them. The CDR3 has 12 amino acids. Germline-derived CDR1 and CDR2 are SGHRS and YFSETQ. CDR3 protein: CASRVRGTKLFF. As DNA, the CDR3 is TGCGCCAGCAGAGTGCGAGGAACTAAACTGTTTTTT.

This clonotype came up many times. The chain couples TRBV5-1 to TRBJ2-3; D might be TRBD2 (6 bases). CDR3 size: 16 residues. V was trimmed by 4 bases and J by 3 bases, leaving 18 bases between them. Germline V gives CDR1 SGHRS, CDR2 YFSETQ. The CDR3, as DNA: TGCGCCAGCAGCAGAGGGCGGGGAGTGAAGACAGATACGCAGTATTTT. This codes for CASSRGRGVKTDTQYF.